This TCR beta chain was captured by sequencing in a study of blood T cell repertoires in COVID-19. Study-level information: COVID-19 samples, acute and convalescent, were from the United States, Italy and Spain. Nucleic acid was either cDNA or gDNA, and it came from T cells, B-cell-depleted T cells, or PBMCs.

The authors' processing: Estimation of nucleated cell counts was performed using reference gene primer amplification. Here immunoSEQ multiplex PCR was the method, and the copy in TCRdb shows in-frame clones only, minus some. D and trimming come from the DNA, and the V and J calls and clone size come from that table. Altogether approximately 85,000 clones are present, about 86% being singletons, with the ten largest covering 20% to 25%. Sequencing used peripheral blood. The sequence came from a woman older than 75 in a cohort sampled during active or convalescent COVID-19.

CDR3 sequence (DNA): TGTGCCAGCAGTGATCCGGGATGGAGCACTGAAGCTTTCTTT. Translating gives CASSDPGWSTEAFF. The chain uses TRBV6-1 and TRBJ1-1; D ambiguous. The V and J ends lost 3 bases and 4 bases respectively, with 12 bases between them. The CDR3 extends over 14 amino acids. Looked up from germline, CDR1 is MNHNS and CDR2 is SASEGT.